The 4 T cell receptor beta chains given below trace back to one sample, sequenced in a study of shared T cell receptors in the human thymus. Measured with immunoSEQ multiplex PCR; TCRdb has only the in-frame clones, and not every one. The sample consists of 630,000 or so clones, 70% to 90% of them appearing once. This same sample was also part of a study on human thymus T cells.

The specimen was thymocytes. The origin of the receptors is a boy in the first two years of life with a congenital heart defect.

The V call is TRBV28, the J call TRBJ2-3; 10 nucleotides agree with TRBD2. V lost 2 bases and J lost 6; bases outside the gene matches: 17. Per the germline V gene, CDR1 is MDHEN and CDR2 is SYDVKM. The CDR3 consists of 19 residues. CDR3 DNA: TGTGCCAGCAGTTTACGTCGGGCTCCTAGCGGGAGAGAGTTGGATACGCAGTATTTT. Residues: CASSLRRAPSGRELDTQYF.

CDR3 protein: CASRGTLDTGELFF. The CDR3, as DNA: TGTGCCAGCAGGGGGACACTTGACACCGGGGAGCTGTTTTTT. J is TRBJ2-2 and V is TRBV2; TRBD1 is a possible D gene (6 bases). V lost 6 bases and J lost 3, with 11 bases in between. CDR3 length: 14 amino acids. Germline CDR1 reads SNHLY; CDR2 reads FYNNEI.

The chain couples TRBV20-1 to TRBJ2-7, with D unclear. Trimming removed 5 bases from V and 4 bases from J, with 6 bases in between. Per the germline V gene, CDR1 is DFQATT and CDR2 is SNEGSKA (reference sequence). The CDR3 consists of 10 residues. The CDR3 sequence is CSAATYEQYF. The CDR3, as DNA: TGCAGTGCTGCGACTTACGAGCAGTACTTC.

The rearrangement joins TRBV15 to TRBJ2-3, with D possibly TRBD1 on 6 matching bases. Trimming took 0 bases from V and 4 from J, leaving 11 bases between them. CDR3 size: 15 residues. CDR1 is LNHNV, CDR2 YYDKDF, per germline (reference sequence). In nucleotides, the CDR3 is TGTGCCACCAGCAGAGATAGGACAGCTTCAGATACGCAGTATTTT. Its translation is CATSRDRTASDTQYF.